The 6 T cell receptor delta chains in this list originate from one sample, sequenced in a study of gamma-delta T cells after stem cell transplantation. TCRdb fed the RT-PCR reads into CATT to redo clone calling. The data contain approximately 1,500 delta-chain clones, roughly 6.5% of them singletons. Material for sequencing was gamma-delta T cells. Receptors originate from a human donor. It is not recorded whose cells these are; they may come from a transplant donor.

Note on this clone: TCRdb assigns this DNA the protein of a much larger clone, which departs from its translation at residue 4; this likely reflects a read error, and the protein shown comes from translating the DNA. The V gene is TRDV2, the J gene TRDJ1; TRDD3 aligns across 7 bases. The V segment lost 5 bases and the J segment 2 bases; nucleotides outside the gene matches: 16. CDR3 length: 17 residues. The germline gives CDR1 GEAIGNYY, CDR2 EKD. CDR3 region: CACGKVDSWGKTDKLIF. CDR3 sequence (DNA): TGTGCCTGTGGCAAGGTAGACTCGTGGGGGAAAACCGATAAACTCATCTTT.

This clone came up a few times. The protein in TCRdb stems from a much larger clone and differs at residue 5 from this DNA's translation, likely a read error; here the protein is translated from the DNA. CDR3 sequence reads: CACDAASGGSHPSSWDTRQMFF. Written as DNA, the CDR3 is TGTGCCTGTGACGCCGCGTCTGGGGGATCGCACCCGAGCTCCTGGGACACCCGACAGATGTTTTTC. J is TRDJ3 and V is TRDV2; 9 positions match TRDD3. Germline CDR1 is GEAIGNYY and CDR2 is EKD. CDR3 size: 22 residues. The V segment lost 3 bases and the J segment 0 bases; nucleotides outside the gene matches: 17.

This clone was seen only a few times. TCRdb assigns this DNA the protein of a much larger clone, which departs from its translation at residue 14; this likely reflects a read error, and the protein shown comes from translating the DNA. CDR3 in amino acids: CACDSVLLGDTGTPNTDKLIF. In DNA form, the CDR3 reads TGTGCCTGTGACTCCGTCCTACTGGGGGATACGGGGACCCCGAACACCGATAAACTCATCTTT. The gene calls are TRDV2 and TRDJ1; 13 bases fit TRDD3. Germline CDR1 is GEAIGNYY and CDR2 is EKD. This CDR3 is built from 21 residues. Trimming took 3 bases from V and 0 from J; bases not matched to a gene: 18.

By sample fraction, this clone is large. The sample contains more than one DNA sequence encoding this CDR3. The V and J genes are TRDV2 and TRDJ3; 13 bases line up with TRDD3. There are 22 residues in the CDR3. The germline V gene has CDR1 GEAIGNYY and CDR2 EKD. Losses at the gene ends were 2 bases for V and 0 bases for J; bases not matched to a gene: 12. CDR3 in amino acids: CACDNLLGDTDPSSWDTRQMFF. The CDR3, as DNA: TGTGCCTGTGACAACCTACTGGGGGATACGGACCCTAGCTCCTGGGACACCCGACAGATGTTTTTC.

This clone turned up a few times. V gene TRDV1 combines with J gene TRDJ3; TRDD3 aligns across 10 bases. Losses at the gene ends were 4 bases for V and 0 bases for J; bases not matched to a gene: 15. Germline assignment: CDR1 TSWWSYY and CDR2 QGS. The CDR3 has 22 residues. The CDR3 sequence is CALGAREVGDTSISWDTRQMFF. CDR3 in DNA: TGTGCTCTTGGGGCCCGGGAGGTGGGGGATACTTCCATCTCCTGGGACACCCGACAGATGTTTTTC.

The table lists this clone with a few counts. A far larger clone is one base from this, pointing to a likely read error. This sample includes further DNA sequences coding for the same CDR3. The J gene is TRDJ3, the V gene TRDV2; 12 nucleotides align to TRDD3. The CDR3 is made up of 21 amino acids. Germline lookup yields CDR1 GEAIGNYY and CDR2 EKD. V lost 0 bases to trimming and J lost 0 bases; unmatched junction nucleotides: 8. The CDR3 loop reads CACDTISTGGYSSWDTRQMFF. The CDR3 bases are TGTGCCTGTGACACCATCAGTACTGGGGGATACAGCTCCTGGGACACCCGACAGATGTTTTTC.